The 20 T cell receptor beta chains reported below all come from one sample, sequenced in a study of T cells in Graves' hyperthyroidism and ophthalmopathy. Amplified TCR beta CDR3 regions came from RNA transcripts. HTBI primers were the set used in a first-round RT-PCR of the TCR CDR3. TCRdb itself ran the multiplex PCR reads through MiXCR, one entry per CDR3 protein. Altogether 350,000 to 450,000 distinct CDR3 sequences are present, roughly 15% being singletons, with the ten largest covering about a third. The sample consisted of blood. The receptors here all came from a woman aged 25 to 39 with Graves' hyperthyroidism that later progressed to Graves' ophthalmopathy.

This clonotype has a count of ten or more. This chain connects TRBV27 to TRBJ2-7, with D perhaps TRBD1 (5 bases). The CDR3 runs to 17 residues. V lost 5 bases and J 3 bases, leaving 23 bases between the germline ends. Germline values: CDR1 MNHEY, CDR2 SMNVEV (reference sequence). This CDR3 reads CASSMDPFLKGNYEQYF. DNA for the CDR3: TGTGCCAGCAGTATGGACCCCTTCCTCAAGGGGAACTACGAGCAGTACTTC.

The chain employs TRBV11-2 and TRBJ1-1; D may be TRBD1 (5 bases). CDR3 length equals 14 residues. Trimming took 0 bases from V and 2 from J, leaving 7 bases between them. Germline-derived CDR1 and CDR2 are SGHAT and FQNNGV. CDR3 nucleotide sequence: TGTGCCAGCAGCTTAGACGGGGGAAACACTGAAGCTTTCTTT. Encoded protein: CASSLDGGNTEAFF.

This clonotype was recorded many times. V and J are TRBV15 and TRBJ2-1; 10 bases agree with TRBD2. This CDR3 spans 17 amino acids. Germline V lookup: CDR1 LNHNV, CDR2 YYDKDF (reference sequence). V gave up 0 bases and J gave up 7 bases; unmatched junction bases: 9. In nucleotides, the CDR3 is TGTGCCACCAGCAGAGATAGCAGCGGGGGGGCTTGGAATGAGCAGTTCTTC. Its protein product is CATSRDSSGGAWNEQFF.

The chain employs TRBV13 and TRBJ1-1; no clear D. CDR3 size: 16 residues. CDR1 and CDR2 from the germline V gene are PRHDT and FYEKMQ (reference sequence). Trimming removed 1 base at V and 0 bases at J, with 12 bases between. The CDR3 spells CASSLVTNIMNTEAFF. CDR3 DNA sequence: TGTGCCAGCAGCTTAGTGACAAATATTATGAACACTGAAGCTTTCTTT.

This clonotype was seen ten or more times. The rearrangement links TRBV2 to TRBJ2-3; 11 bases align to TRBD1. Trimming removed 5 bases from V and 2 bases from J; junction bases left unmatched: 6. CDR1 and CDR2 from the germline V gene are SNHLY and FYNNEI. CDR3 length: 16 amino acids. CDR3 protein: CASSYRDRGFTDTQYF. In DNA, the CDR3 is TGTGCCAGCAGTTACCGGGACAGGGGGTTCACAGATACGCAGTATTTT. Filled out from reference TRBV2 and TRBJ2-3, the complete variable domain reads EPEVTQTPSHQVTQMGQEVILRCVPISNHLYFYWYRQILGQKVEFLVSFYNNEISEKSEIFDDQFSVERPDGSNFTLKIRSTKLEDSAMYFCASSYRDRGFTDTQYFGPGTRLTVL.

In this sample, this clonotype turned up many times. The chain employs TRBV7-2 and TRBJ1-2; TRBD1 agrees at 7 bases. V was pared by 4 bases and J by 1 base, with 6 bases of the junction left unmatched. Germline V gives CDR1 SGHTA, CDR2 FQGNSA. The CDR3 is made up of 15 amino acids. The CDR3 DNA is TGTGCCAGCAGCTCTCCTCGGGACAGTAACTATGGCTACACCTTC. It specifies CASSSPRDSNYGYTF.

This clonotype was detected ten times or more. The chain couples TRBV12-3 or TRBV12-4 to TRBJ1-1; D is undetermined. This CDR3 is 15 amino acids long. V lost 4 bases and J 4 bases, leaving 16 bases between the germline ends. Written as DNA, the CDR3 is TGTGCCAGCAGTTCTGGGCTCCCGGAGGGCACTGAAGCTTTCTTT. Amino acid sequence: CASSSGLPEGTEAFF.

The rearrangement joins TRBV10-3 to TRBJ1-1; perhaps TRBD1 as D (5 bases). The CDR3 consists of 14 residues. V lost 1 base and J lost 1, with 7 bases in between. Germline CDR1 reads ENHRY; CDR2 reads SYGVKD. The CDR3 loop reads CAISEYGGNTEAFF. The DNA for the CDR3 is TGTGCCATCAGTGAGTACGGGGGGAACACTGAAGCTTTCTTT.

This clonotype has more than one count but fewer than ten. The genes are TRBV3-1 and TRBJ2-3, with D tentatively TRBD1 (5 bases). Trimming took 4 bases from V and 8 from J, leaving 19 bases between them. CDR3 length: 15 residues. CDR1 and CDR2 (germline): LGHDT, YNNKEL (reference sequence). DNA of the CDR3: TGTGCCAGCAGCCGAGATGCCAGATCACAGGTTACGCAGTATTTT. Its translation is CASSRDARSQVTQYF.

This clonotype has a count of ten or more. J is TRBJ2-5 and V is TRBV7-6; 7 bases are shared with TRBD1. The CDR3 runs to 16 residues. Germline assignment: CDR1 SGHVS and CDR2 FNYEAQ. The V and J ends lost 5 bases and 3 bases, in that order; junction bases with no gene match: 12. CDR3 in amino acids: CASSHLAGTEKETQYF. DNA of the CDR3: TGTGCCAGCAGCCATCTAGCCGGGACAGAAAAAGAGACCCAGTACTTC.

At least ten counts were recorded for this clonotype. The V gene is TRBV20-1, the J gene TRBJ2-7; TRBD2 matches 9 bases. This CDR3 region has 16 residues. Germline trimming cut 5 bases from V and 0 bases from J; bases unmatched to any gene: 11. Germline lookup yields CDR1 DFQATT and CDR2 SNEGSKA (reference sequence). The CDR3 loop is CSASRTSAADSYEQYF. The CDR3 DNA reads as TGCAGTGCTTCCCGGACTAGCGCAGCAGACTCCTACGAGCAGTACTTC.

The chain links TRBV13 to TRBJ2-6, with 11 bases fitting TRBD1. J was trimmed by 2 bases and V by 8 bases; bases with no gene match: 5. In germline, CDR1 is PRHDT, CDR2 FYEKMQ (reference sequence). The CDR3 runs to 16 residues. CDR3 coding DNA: TGTGCCAGCGTAGGACAGGGGGCTGCTGGGGCCAACGTCCTGACTTTC. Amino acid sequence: CASVGQGAAGANVLTF.

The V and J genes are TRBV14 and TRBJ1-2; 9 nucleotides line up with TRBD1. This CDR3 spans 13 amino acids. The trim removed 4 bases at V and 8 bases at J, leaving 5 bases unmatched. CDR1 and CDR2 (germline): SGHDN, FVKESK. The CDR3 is CASSLRQGGGYTF. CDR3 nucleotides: TGTGCCAGCAGCCTTCGACAGGGGGGAGGCTACACCTTC.

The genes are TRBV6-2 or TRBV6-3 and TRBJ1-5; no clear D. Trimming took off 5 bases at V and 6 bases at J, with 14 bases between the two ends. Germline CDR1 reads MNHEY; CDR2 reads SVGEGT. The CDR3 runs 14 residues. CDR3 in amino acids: CASSGSGFGQPQHF. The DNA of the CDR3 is TGTGCCAGCAGTGGCTCGGGTTTTGGTCAGCCCCAGCATTTT.

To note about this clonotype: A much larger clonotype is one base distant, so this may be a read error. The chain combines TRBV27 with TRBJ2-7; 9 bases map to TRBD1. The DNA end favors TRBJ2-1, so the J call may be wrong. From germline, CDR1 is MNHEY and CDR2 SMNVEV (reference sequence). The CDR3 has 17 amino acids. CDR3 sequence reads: CASSFLGAGQGTYEQFF. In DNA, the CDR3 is TGTGCCAGCAGTTTTCTCGGCGCGGGACAGGGAACCTACGAGCAGTTCTTC.

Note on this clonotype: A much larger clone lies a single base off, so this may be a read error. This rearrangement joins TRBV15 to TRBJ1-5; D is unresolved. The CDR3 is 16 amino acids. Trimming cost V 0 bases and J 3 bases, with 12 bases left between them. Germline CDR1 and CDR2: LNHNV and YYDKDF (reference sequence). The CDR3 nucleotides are TGTGCCACCAGCAGAGATCCCCACGAGCCCAATCAGCCCCAGCATTTT. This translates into CATSRDPHEPNQPQHF.

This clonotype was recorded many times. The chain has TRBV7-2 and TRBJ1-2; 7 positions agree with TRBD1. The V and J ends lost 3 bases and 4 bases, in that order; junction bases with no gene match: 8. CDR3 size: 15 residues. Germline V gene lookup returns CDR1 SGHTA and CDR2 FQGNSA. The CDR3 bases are TGTGCCAGCAGCTTCACAGGGGATTGGGGCTATGGCTACACCTTC. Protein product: CASSFTGDWGYGYTF.

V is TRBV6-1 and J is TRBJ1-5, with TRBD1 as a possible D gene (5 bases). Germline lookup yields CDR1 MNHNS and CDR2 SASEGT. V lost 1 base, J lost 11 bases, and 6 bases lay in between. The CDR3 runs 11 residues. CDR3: CASSEEGAQHF. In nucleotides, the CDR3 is TGTGCCAGCAGTGAAGAAGGGGCCCAGCATTTT.

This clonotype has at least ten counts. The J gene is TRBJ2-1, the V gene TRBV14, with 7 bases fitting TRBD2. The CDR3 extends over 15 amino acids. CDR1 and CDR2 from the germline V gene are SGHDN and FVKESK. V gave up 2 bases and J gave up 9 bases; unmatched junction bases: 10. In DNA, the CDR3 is TGTGCCAGCAGCCAAAAAAGCTATCGGGAGGTTGAGCAGTTCTTC. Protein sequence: CASSQKSYREVEQFF.

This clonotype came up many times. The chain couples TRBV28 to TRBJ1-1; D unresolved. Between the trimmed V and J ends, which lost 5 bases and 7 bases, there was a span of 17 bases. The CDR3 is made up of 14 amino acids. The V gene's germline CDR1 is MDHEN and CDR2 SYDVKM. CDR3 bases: TGTGCCAGCAGTCTCCTCAATAGGGCAGATGAAGCTTTCTTT. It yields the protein CASSLLNRADEAFF.